A selection of T cell receptor beta chains follows, all from one sample in a study of circulating and synovial CD4+ cells in juvenile arthritis. Using immunoSEQ multiplex PCR, the repertoire was profiled, and TCRdb retains in-frame clones only, with some absent. The profile covers under 35,000 clones, with around 93% appearing a single time and approximately 2.8% taken by the ten largest. The sequencing input was CD4+ T cells from blood. These receptor sequences come from a human donor with juvenile idiopathic arthritis. Both conserved end residues are part of each CDR3. A D gene is named only where the DNA matches it firmly. The size entry is marked missing in some rows and otherwise reads once, few, many or a size class.

17,-,TRBJ2-6,TRBV19,TRBD2,TGTGCCAGTAGTCTGGTAGCGGGGCCCTCTGGGGCCAACGTCCTGACTTTC,CASSLVAGPSGANVLTF
13,-,TRBJ1-2,TRBV19,TRBD1,TGTGCCAGTAGTCCCCCGGGACAGGGGCTCTACACCTTC,CASSPPGQGLYTF
15,-,TRBJ1-2,TRBV10-2,-,TGCGCCAGCAGTGAGTCGTACATGACTACCTATGGCTACACCTTC,CASSESYMTTYGYTF
17,-,TRBJ2-5,TRBV5-1,TRBD1,TGCGCCAGCAGCCCGACAGGGTTGGCCGGGGTTAAAGGGAGCCAGTACTTC,CASSPTGLAGVKGSQYF
15,-,TRBJ1-5,TRBV19,-,TGTGCCAGTAGTAGGGGCGGGGGTTCCAATCAGCCCCAGCATTTT,CASSRGGGSNQPQHF
16,-,TRBJ2-1,TRBV5-1,-,TGCGCCAGCACCCCTGGGGGGGCAGGGATAGGCAATGAGCAGTTCTTC,CASTPGGAGIGNEQFF
14,-,TRBJ1-2,TRBV6-6,TRBD1,TGTGCCAGCAGACCAGACAGGGTTGGCTATGGCTACACCTTC,CASRPDRVGYGYTF
14,-,TRBJ2-1,TRBV15,TRBD2,TGTGCCACCGTAGTGGGGGGGTCCTACAATGAGCAGTTCTTC,CATVVGGSYNEQFF
15,-,TRBJ2-7,TRBV6-6,-,TGTGCCAGCAGTCGAGACAGATCTTTCTCCTACGAGCAGTACTTC,CASSRDRSFSYEQYF
14,-,TRBJ2-7,TRBV6-5,TRBD1,TGTGCCAGCAGTACCAGGACAGGGGCCTACGAGCAGTACTTC,CASSTRTGAYEQYF
11,-,TRBJ1-1,TRBV20-1,-,TGCAGCCTACCGAGCTTCACTGAAGCTTTCTTT,CSLPSFTEAFF
16,once,TRBJ2-3,TRBV5-4,TRBD1,TGTGCCAGCAGCCCGCAGACAGGGCCACATGAAGATACGCAGTATTTT,CASSPQTGPHEDTQYF
15,-,TRBJ2-7,TRBV4-1,-,TGCGCCAGCAGCCATAGAGGAGCAGCGACCTACGAGCAGTACTTC,CASSHRGAATYEQYF
21,-,TRBJ1-5,TRBV28,-,TGTGCCAGCAGTTTTGCCGACAAGGGGAGGGAACGAGGTAAGCGCAATCAGCCCCAGCATTTT,CASSFADKGRERGKRNQPQHF
14,-,TRBJ2-3,TRBV7-6,TRBD2,TGTGCCAGCAGCCAGAGCGGGAGTTGGGATACGCAGTATTTT,CASSQSGSWDTQYF
16,-,TRBJ2-3,TRBV25-1,TRBD1,TGTGCCAGCAGTGTGACGCAGGGGGCCGTTTGGGAGACGCAGTATTTT,CASSVTQGAVWETQYF
19,-,TRBJ2-1,TRBV5-1,-,TGCGCCAGCAGCCCTCGCGGGACCCTAGGAGGGAGCTCCTACAATGAGCAGTTCTTC,CASSPRGTLGGSSYNEQFF
14,-,TRBJ1-4,TRBV7-2,-,TGTGCCAGCAGCGCCAGCGGGGTCCGCGAAAAACTGTTTTTT,CASSASGVREKLFF
13,-,TRBJ2-2,TRBV7-9,-,TGTGCCAGCAGCCATTACTTGGTCCGGGAGCTGTTTTTT,CASSHYLVRELFF
15,-,TRBJ1-5,TRBV6-1,-,TGTGCCAGCAGTGAAGCGGGGCAGGCCTATCAGCCCCAGCATTTT,CASSEAGQAYQPQHF
15,-,TRBJ2-1,TRBV28,TRBD2,TGTGCCAGCAGTCAAGCGCGGGGGGGATACAATGAGCAGTTCTTC,CASSQARGGYNEQFF
15,-,TRBJ2-3,TRBV10-3,TRBD1,TGTGCCATCAGTGAGTCGGGACAGGGCACAGATACGCAGTATTTT,CAISESGQGTDTQYF
13,-,TRBJ1-5,TRBV7-2,-,TGTGCCAGCAGCCCCGGGACACAATCTCCCCAGCATTTT,CASSPGTQSPQHF
15,-,TRBJ2-2,TRBV27,-,TGTGCCAGCAGTTTGGTGGGGGCTTCGGCCGGGGAGCTGTTTTTT,CASSLVGASAGELFF
15,-,TRBJ1-1,TRBV19,-,TGTGCCAGTAGTATCGAAAGACTGATGAACACTGAAGCTTTCTTT,CASSIERLMNTEAFF
17,-,TRBJ2-7,TRBV15,-,TGTGCCACCAGCAGAGATAGCCCGCTAGCGCGTTCCTACGAGCAGTACTTC,CATSRDSPLARSYEQYF
15,-,TRBJ2-7,TRBV11-3,TRBD2,TGTGCCAGCAGCCTTGCCGGCGGGAGTGGATACGAGCAGTACTTC,CASSLAGGSGYEQYF
20,-,TRBJ2-4,TRBV28,TRBD1,TGTGCCAGCAGTTTATGGGTGCGAGACAGGGGAGGCCGAGCCAAAAACATTCAGTACTTC,CASSLWVRDRGGRAKNIQYF
16,-,TRBJ2-2,TRBV14,-,TGTGCCAGCAGCCAACGGGACTTTTGGACGGACGGGGAGCTGTTTTTT,CASSQRDFWTDGELFF
15,-,TRBJ2-1,TRBV10-3,-,TGTGCCATCAGTTACCAAGGGGGCTCCTACAATGAGCAGTTCTTC,CAISYQGGSYNEQFF
12,-,TRBJ1-1,TRBV25-1,-,TGTGCCACCAGGGAAGGGCCCACTGAAGCTTTCTTT,CATREGPTEAFF
12,once,TRBJ2-7,TRBV10-3,TRBD2,TGTGCCATCAGAGATACGGGGGGGGAGCAGTACTTC,CAIRDTGGEQYF
15,-,TRBJ1-1,TRBV5-1,-,TGCGCCAGCAGTTTGGACAGTTCCTTTCGAACTGAAGCTTTCTTT,CASSLDSSFRTEAFF
14,-,TRBJ2-5,TRBV5-1,TRBD1,TGCGCCAGCAGCTTCGGACAGGGCCAAGAGACCCAGTACTTC,CASSFGQGQETQYF
14,-,TRBJ2-1,TRBV6-4,TRBD2,TGTGCCAGCAGTGTTAGCGGGAGCGGCTATGAGCAGTTCTTC,CASSVSGSGYEQFF
17,-,TRBJ2-5,TRBV7-6,TRBD2,TGTGCCAGCAGCTTCTCCCCCGGAGGGAGGGCCGGGGAGACCCAGTACTTC,CASSFSPGGRAGETQYF
15,once,TRBJ2-5,TRBV2,-,TGTGCCAGCAGTGTCGAGGGATTAGGGTCGGAGACCCAGTACTTC,CASSVEGLGSETQYF
16,-,TRBJ2-1,TRBV28,-,TGTGCCAGCAATATCGGCGGGGTCAGCTCCTACAATGAGCAGTTCTTC,CASNIGGVSSYNEQFF
15,-,TRBJ2-7,TRBV18,TRBD2,TGTGCCAGCTCACGACGACTAGCTTCCCTCACCGAGCAGTACTTC,CASSRRLASLTEQYF
15,-,TRBJ2-3,TRBV5-4,-,TGTGCCAGCAGCCATAAAACAGTTAGAACAGATACGCAGTATTTT,CASSHKTVRTDTQYF